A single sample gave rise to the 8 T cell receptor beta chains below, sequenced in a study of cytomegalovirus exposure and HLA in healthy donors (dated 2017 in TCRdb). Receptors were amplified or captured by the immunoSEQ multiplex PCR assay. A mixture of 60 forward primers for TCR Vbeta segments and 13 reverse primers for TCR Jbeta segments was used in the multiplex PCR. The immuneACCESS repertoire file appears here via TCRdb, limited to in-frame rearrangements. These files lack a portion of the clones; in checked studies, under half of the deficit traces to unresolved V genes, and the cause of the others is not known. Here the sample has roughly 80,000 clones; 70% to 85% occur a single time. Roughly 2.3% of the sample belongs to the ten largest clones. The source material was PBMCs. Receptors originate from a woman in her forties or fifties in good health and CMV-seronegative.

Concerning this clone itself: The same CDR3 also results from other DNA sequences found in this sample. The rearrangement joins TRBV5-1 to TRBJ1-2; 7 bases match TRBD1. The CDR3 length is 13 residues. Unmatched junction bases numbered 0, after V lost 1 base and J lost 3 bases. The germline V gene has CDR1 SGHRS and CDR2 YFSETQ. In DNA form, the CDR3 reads TGCGCCAGCAGCTTGACAGGGGACTATGGCTACACCTTC. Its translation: CASSLTGDYGYTF. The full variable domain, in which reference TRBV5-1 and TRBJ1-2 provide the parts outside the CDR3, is KAGVTQTPRYLIKTRGQQVTLSCSPISGHRSVSWYQQTPGQGLQFLFEYFSETQRNKGNFPGRFSGRQFSNSRSEMNVSTLELGDSALYLCASSLTGDYGYTFGSGTRLTVV.

In DNA, the CDR3 is TGTGCCAGCAGCTTTGGACAGGTTTCAAAGAATGAGCAGTTCTTC. Amino acid sequence: CASSFGQVSKNEQFF. The chain recombines TRBV7-2 with TRBJ2-1; TRBD1 aligns across 7 bases. The junction had 9 bases not matched to a gene; V was cut back by 3 bases and J by 7 bases. This CDR3 contains 15 residues. Per germline, CDR1 SGHTA and CDR2 FQGNSA.

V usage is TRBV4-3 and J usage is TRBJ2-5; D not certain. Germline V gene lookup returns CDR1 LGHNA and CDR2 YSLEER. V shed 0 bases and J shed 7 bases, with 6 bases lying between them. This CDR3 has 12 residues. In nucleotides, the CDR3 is TGCGCCAGCAGCCAAGATCTGAGGACCCAGTACTTC. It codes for CASSQDLRTQYF.

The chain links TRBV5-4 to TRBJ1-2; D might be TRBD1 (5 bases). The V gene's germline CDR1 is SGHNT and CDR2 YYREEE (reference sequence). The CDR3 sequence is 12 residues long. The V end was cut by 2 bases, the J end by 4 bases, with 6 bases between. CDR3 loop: CASSFDSYGYTF. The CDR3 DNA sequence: TGTGCCAGCAGCTTTGACAGCTATGGCTACACCTTC.

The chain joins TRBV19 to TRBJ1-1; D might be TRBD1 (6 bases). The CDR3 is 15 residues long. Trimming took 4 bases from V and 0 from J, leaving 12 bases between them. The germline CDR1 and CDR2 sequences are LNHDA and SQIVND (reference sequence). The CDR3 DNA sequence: TGTGCCAGTAGTACCTTGACAGGCCTGAACACTGAAGCTTTCTTT. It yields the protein CASSTLTGLNTEAFF.

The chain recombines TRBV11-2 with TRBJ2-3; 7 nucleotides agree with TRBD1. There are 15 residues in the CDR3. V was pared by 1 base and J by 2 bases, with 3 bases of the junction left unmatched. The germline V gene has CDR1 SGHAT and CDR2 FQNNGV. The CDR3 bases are TGTGCCAGCAGCTTAGGGGACAGAAACACAGATACGCAGTATTTT. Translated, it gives CASSLGDRNTDTQYF.

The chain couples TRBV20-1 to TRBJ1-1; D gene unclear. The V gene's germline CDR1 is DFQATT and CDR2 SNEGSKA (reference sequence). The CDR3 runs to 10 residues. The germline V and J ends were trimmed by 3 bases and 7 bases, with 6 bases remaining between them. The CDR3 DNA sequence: TGCAGTGCTAGTGTAGATGAAGCTTTCTTT. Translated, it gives CSASVDEAFF.

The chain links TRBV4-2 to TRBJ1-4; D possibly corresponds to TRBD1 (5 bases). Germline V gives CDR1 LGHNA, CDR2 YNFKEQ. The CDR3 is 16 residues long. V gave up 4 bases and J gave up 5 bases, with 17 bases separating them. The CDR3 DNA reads TGTGCCAGCAGCCCTATACAGGCATCTACCAATGAAAAACTGTTTTTT. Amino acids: CASSPIQASTNEKLFF.